The entry below gives a single T cell receptor beta chain sequence along with its context. Its matching antigen is unknown. The data originate from a study of blood T cells in healthy people across ages. The individuals who served as donors were healthy Caucasians living in Russia, aged roughly 6 to 90. Every donor gave 7.5 to 10 milliliters of peripheral blood. General study points: Fewer expanded clones and more diversity marked long-lived versus aged donors. Naive T cell percentage showed a strong correlation with the diversity of TCR beta.

The CDR3 is 15 residues long. V lost 2 bases and J 3 bases, leaving 12 bases between the germline ends. Germline CDR1 is MNHNY and CDR2 is SVGAGI (reference sequence). A J-beta primer mix and a sample-barcoded 5' primer were used in a second PCR of roughly 6 to 11 cycles. Via MiXCR, TCRdb re-called the 5' RACE reads, giving one row per CDR3 protein. The sample carries about 640,000 distinct CDR3 sequences, about 54% recorded once. Sequenced input: blood. This clonotype was sampled from a man between 60 and 75 years old in good health. The chain is built from TRBV6-6 and TRBJ2-3, with D tentatively TRBD2 (6 bases). The CDR3, as DNA: TGTGCCAGCAGTTACCTAAAAGGAGGGACAGATACGCAGTATTTT. It is translated as CASSYLKGGTDTQYF.